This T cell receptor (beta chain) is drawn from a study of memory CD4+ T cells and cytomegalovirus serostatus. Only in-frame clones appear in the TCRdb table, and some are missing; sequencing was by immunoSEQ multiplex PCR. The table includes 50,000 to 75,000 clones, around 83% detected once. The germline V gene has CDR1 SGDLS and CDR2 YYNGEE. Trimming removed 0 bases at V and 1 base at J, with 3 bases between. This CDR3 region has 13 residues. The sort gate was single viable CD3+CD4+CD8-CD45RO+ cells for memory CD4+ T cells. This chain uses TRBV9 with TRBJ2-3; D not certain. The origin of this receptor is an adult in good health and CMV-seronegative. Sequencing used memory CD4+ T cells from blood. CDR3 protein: CASSVVGTDTQYF. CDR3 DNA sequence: TGTGCCAGCAGCGTAGTGGGCACAGATACGCAGTATTTT. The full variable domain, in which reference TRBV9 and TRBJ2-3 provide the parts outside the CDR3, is DSGVTQTPKHLITATGQRVTLRCSPRSGDLSVYWYQQSLDQGLQFLIQYYNGEERAKGNILERFSAQQFPDLHSELNLSSLELGDSALYFCASSVVGTDTQYFGPGTRLTVL.